One T cell receptor (beta chain) is described in this entry. What it recognizes is unknown. There are 14 residues in the CDR3. The ends lost 6 bases at V and 0 bases at J; junction bases unmatched: 3. Germline CDR1 reads KGHSH; CDR2 reads LQKENI. These data come from a study of T cells in localized non-small cell lung cancer. General study points: Uninvolved adjacent lung showed peak T cell clonality, exceeding tumor. Longer overall survival accompanied higher blood T cell density.

Clones were read by immunoSEQ multiplex PCR, and TCRdb kept only the in-frame ones, dropping some. The table shows tens of thousands of clones, with 90% to 95% occurring only once. V is TRBV18 and J is TRBJ1-2; 8 bases align to TRBD1. The material was peripheral blood, obtained before any cancer treatment. This TCR was recovered from a female donor of 60 years or more with stage I lung adenocarcinoma. CDR3 bases: TGTGCCAGCTCGACAGGGGCAGCTAACTATGGCTACACCTTC. Its protein is CASSTGAANYGYTF.